The present T cell receptor beta chain was sequenced within a study of PD-1 blockade in classical Hodgkin lymphoma. All patients relapsed after autologous stem cell transplantation, and brentuximab vedotin exposure varied. Germline V CDR1 and CDR2: MDHEN, SYDVKM. The CDR3 runs 12 residues. V was cut by 3 bases and J by 5 bases, with 7 bases left in between. Clones were sequenced by immunoSEQ multiplex PCR, and TCRdb holds only the in-frame ones, with some missing. The repertoire holds 10,000 or so clones, with roughly three quarters as singletons. The sequence was obtained from a human donor with classical Hodgkin lymphoma. The sample was peripheral blood mononuclear cells (PBMCs), taken before the second cycle of nivolumab. The chain recombines TRBV28 with TRBJ1-2, with no clear D. The CDR3: CASSFGGYGYTF. In DNA, the CDR3 is TGTGCCAGCAGTTTTGGAGGGTATGGCTACACCTTC.